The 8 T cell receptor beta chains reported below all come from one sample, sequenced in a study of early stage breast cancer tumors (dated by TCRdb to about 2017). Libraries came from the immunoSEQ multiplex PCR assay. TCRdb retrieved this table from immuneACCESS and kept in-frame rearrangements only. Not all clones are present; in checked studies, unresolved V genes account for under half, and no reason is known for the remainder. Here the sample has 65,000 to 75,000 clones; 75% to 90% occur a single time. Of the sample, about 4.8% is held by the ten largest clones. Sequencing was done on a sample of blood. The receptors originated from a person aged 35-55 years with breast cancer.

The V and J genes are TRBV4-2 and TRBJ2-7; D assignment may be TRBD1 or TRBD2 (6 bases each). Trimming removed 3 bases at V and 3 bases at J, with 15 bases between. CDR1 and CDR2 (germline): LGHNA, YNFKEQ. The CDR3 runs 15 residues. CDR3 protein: CASSHGGDPYYEQYF. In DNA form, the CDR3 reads TGTGCCAGCAGCCACGGGGGCGATCCCTACTACGAGCAGTACTTC.

The CDR3 protein is CASSWTGLNEKLFF. CDR3 nucleotides: TGCGCCAGCAGCTGGACAGGGCTTAATGAAAAACTGTTTTTT. J is TRBJ1-4 and V is TRBV5-1, with TRBD1 identical over 8 bases. The germline gives CDR1 SGHRS, CDR2 YFSETQ. Trimming cost V 3 bases and J 4 bases; bases outside gene matches: 2. This CDR3 comprises 14 residues.

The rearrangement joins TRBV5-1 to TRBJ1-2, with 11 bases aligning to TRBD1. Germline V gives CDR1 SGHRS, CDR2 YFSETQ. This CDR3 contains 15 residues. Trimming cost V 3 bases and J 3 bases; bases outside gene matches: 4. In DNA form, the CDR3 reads TGCGCCAGCAGCTCCGGACAGGGGGCCGACTATGGCTACACCTTC. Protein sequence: CASSSGQGADYGYTF. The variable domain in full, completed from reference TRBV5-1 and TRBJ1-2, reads KAGVTQTPRYLIKTRGQQVTLSCSPISGHRSVSWYQQTPGQGLQFLFEYFSETQRNKGNFPGRFSGRQFSNSRSEMNVSTLELGDSALYLCASSSGQGADYGYTFGSGTRLTVV.

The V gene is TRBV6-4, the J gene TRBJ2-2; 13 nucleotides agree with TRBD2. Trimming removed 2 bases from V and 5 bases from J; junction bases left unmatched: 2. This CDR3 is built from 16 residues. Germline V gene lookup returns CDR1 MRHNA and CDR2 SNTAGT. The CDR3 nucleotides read TGTGCCAGCAGTGACGGACTAGCGGGAGATACCGGGGAGCTGTTTTTT. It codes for CASSDGLAGDTGELFF.

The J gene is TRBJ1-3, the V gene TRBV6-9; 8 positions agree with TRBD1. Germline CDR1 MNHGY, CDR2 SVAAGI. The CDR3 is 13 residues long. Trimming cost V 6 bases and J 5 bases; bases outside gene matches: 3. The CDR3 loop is CASRGQGRNTIYF. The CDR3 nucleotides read TGTGCCAGCAGAGGACAGGGACGAAACACCATATATTTT.

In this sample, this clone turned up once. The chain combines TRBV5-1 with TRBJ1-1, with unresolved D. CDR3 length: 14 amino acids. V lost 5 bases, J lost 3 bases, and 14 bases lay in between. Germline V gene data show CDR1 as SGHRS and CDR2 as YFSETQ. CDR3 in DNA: TGCGCCAGCAGACAAGGGAATTTGGACACTGAAGCTTTCTTT. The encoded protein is CASRQGNLDTEAFF.

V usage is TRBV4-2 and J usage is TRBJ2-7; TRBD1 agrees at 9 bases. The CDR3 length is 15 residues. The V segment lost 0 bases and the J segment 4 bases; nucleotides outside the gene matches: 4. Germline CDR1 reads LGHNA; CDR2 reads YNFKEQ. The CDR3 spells CASSQEGTGRYEQYF. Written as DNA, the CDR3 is TGTGCCAGCAGCCAAGAGGGGACAGGGAGGTACGAGCAGTACTTC.

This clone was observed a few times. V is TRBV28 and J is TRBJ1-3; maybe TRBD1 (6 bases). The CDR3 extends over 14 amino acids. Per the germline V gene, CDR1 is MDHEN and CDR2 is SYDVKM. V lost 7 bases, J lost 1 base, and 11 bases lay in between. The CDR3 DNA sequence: TGTGCCAGCATCCAACAGGGATCTGGAAACACCATATATTTT. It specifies CASIQQGSGNTIYF.